This T cell receptor beta chain was retrieved from a study of cytomegalovirus exposure and HLA in healthy donors. On this clone: What it binds is unknown. One junction end disagrees with the germline gene, perhaps due to a read error.

General study results and limits: In a later analysis, across HLA loci, associated TCR counts were highest for DRB1, lowest for HLA-C. One cluster of highly shared sequence variants probably arose as a sequencing artifact. Evidence from a later analysis indicated that most CMV-associated TCR beta chains looked HLA-restricted.

PCR used 60 Vbeta primers and 13 Jbeta primers. Clones were read by immunoSEQ multiplex PCR, and TCRdb kept only the in-frame ones, dropping some. The sample contains some 200,000 clones, over 80% of which appear only once. CDR1 is SNHLY and CDR2 is FYNNEI in the germline V gene. The CDR3 contains 15 residues. This receptor was obtained from a boy between 2 and 15 years old in good health and CMV-seronegative. The chain couples TRBV2 to TRBJ2-6; D may be TRBD2 (6 bases). The sequencing input was PBMCs. The DNA for the CDR3 is TGTGCCAGCAGGGAAGGAGGGACTGGGGCCAACGTCCTGACTTTC. It encodes CASREGGTGANVLTF.